This TCR beta chain was identified during a study of T cells in Graves' hyperthyroidism and ophthalmopathy. Looked up from germline, CDR1 is LNHDA and CDR2 is SQIVND (reference sequence). This CDR3 contains 14 residues. V was pared by 3 bases and J by 4 bases, with 12 bases between. Template material for amplifying TCR beta CDR3 regions consisted of RNA transcripts. The study used the HTBI primer set for a first-round RT-PCR of the TCR CDR3. TCRdb independently ran MiXCR on the multiplex PCR reads; one entry per CDR3 protein. The sample has about 400,000 distinct CDR3 sequences, less than 15% seen once. Study results and caveats: For ophthalmopathy, model prediction preceded onset by a median roughly 6.3 months.

For Graves' hyperthyroidism to be stable, ophthalmopathy could not progress within 18 months. Hyperthyroidism had been newly diagnosed in patients aged 18 to 65, and its duration was under 2 months. This clonotype was counted only a few times. The antigen is undetermined. The TCR sequence derives from a woman under 30 with Graves' hyperthyroidism. This rearrangement joins TRBV19 to TRBJ1-1; tentatively, D is TRBD1 (5 bases). Sequenced input: blood. The CDR3: CASSISTTATEAFF. CDR3 DNA sequence: TGTGCCAGTAGTATTTCGACGACAGCCACTGAAGCTTTCTTT.